The 2 T cell receptor beta chains presented below share a single source sample, sequenced in a study of blood T cell repertoires in COVID-19. The table came from immunoSEQ multiplex PCR; TCRdb's copy has only in-frame clones and leaves some out. The repertoire holds approximately 71,000 clones, with roughly 78% as singletons. Material for sequencing was peripheral blood. The receptors shown here come from a man aged 55 to 70 with active or convalescent COVID-19.

The chain employs TRBV2 and TRBJ1-6; no clear D gene. Germline assignment: CDR1 SNHLY and CDR2 FYNNEI. The V and J ends lost 6 bases and 4 bases respectively, with 10 bases between them. The CDR3 runs 14 residues. The CDR3 coding sequence is TGTGCCAGCAGGGACGGGGTATATAATTCACCCCTCCACTTT. Translation gives CASRDGVYNSPLHF.

The chain joins TRBV28 to TRBJ2-7, with a weak D call TRBD2 (5 bases). This CDR3 comprises 15 residues. Germline lookup yields CDR1 MDHEN and CDR2 SYDVKM. The ends were cut back, 6 bases at V and 9 bases at J, with 24 bases in the middle. CDR3 in amino acids: CASRPPETTPRVQYF. In nucleotides, the CDR3 is TGTGCCAGCAGGCCCCCCGAGACAACTCCGAGGGTGCAGTACTTC.